The entry below gives a single T cell receptor beta chain sequence along with its context. The CDR3 contains 12 residues. V dropped 2 bases and J dropped 5 bases, with 7 bases sitting between them. Germline V lookup: CDR1 DFQATT, CDR2 SNEGSKA (reference sequence). In TCRdb, the 5' RACE reads were re-called with MiXCR into one record per CDR3 protein. The sample includes about 350,000 distinct CDR3 sequences, approximately 14% of them seen just once. The data were obtained in a study of T-cell memory formation after mild COVID-19. Source material: PBMCs or a T cell subset sorted from them (not recorded which). The origin of this receptor is a man aged 18 to 29 who had mild COVID-19 (a few samples of this study predate the infection). Cell type and time point are not known. V is TRBV20-1 and J is TRBJ2-4; D ambiguous. Here the CDR3 DNA reads TGCAGTGCTAGACTACAACAAAACATTCAGTACTTC. Its protein product is CSARLQQNIQYF.